Listed below are T cell receptor beta chains from one sample, sequenced in a study of cytomegalovirus exposure and HLA in healthy donors. The assay was immunoSEQ multiplex PCR, and TCRdb's table has in-frame clones only and misses some. Of roughly 200,000 clones in the sample, around 78% are singletons; the top ten hold under 2%. Sequenced material: PBMCs. The receptor source for this set is a young man in good health and CMV-seronegative. Each CDR3 is given with its conserved first and last residue. The D gene is left open where the match is weak. Only part of the rows carry a size: once, few, many, or a class if the clone is expanded.

d_gene,j_gene,abundance,v_gene,CDR3nt,CDR3aa
-,TRBJ2-1,-,TRBV11-3,TGTGCCACCGCCGACTACCCCTACAATGAGCAGTTCTTC,CATADYPYNEQFF
-,TRBJ2-6,-,TRBV5-6,TGTGCCAGCAGCTTTCGCCCCCTATCCTCGGCTGGGGCCAACGTCCTGACTTTC,CASSFRPLSSAGANVLTF
TRBD2,TRBJ2-7,once,TRBV5-1,TGCGCCAGCAGCTTGGAACTAGCGAACTACGAGCAGTACTTC,CASSLELANYEQYF
-,TRBJ1-1,-,TRBV5-4,TGTGCCAGCAGTTCAGAAAGGAACACTGAAGCTTTCTTT,CASSSERNTEAFF
TRBD1,TRBJ2-7,-,TRBV7-9,TGTGCCAGCAGCTCAGACAGGGCTCAGCACGAGCAGTACTTC,CASSSDRAQHEQYF
TRBD1,TRBJ2-7,once,TRBV7-3,TGTGCCAGCAGCAGGGACAGGTATTCCTACGAGCAGTACTTC,CASSRDRYSYEQYF
-,TRBJ1-3,-,TRBV28,TGTGCCAGCAGTCCCCCAGGGGCTGGAAACACCATATATTTT,CASSPPGAGNTIYF
-,TRBJ2-3,once,TRBV7-9,TGTGCCAGCAGCCCACGCCAGGGTCTTTTCACAGATACGCAGTATTTT,CASSPRQGLFTDTQYF
TRBD1,TRBJ1-2,-,TRBV30,TGTGCCTGGAGCGACGGGACAGCCGATAGGTATGGCTACACCTTC,CAWSDGTADRYGYTF
-,TRBJ2-7,many,TRBV2,TGTGCCAGCAAATTGCTACTAGGCTACGAGCAGTACTTC,CASKLLLGYEQYF
-,TRBJ1-1,-,TRBV7-9,TGTGCCAGCAGCCCAACCGAGATGGGGGCCGCTTTCTTT,CASSPTEMGAAFF
TRBD2,TRBJ2-1,few,TRBV2,TGTGCCAGCAGTGATTGGGCGGGAGGGTACAATGAGCAGTTCTTC,CASSDWAGGYNEQFF
-,TRBJ2-1,-,TRBV2,TGTGCCAGCAGTGAAGTATCGAGTAGTACCCGGAATGAGCAGTTCTTC,CASSEVSSSTRNEQFF
-,TRBJ1-5,-,TRBV9,TGTGCCAGCAGCGTAGCCGAGAATCAGCCCCAGCATTTT,CASSVAENQPQHF
-,TRBJ2-5,-,TRBV15,TGTGCCACCAGCAAACAGGGTGGGCAGACCCAGTACTTC,CATSKQGGQTQYF
-,TRBJ2-1,-,TRBV27,TGTGCCAGTTCACCCGCCCCGGGGAATGAGCAGTTCTTC,CASSPAPGNEQFF
-,TRBJ2-4,-,TRBV28,TGTGCCAGCAGTCCCCCCGGGAATCTACTAGCCAAAAACATTCAGTACTTC,CASSPPGNLLAKNIQYF
-,TRBJ2-3,-,TRBV27,TGTGCCAGCGGGGGTCGCGGGACCGGGACAGATACGCAGTATTTT,CASGGRGTGTDTQYF
-,TRBJ2-5,-,TRBV5-4,TGTGCCAGCAGCTTGCAGGTGAGGGAAGAGACCCAGTACTTC,CASSLQVREETQYF
-,TRBJ1-5,-,TRBV30,TGTGCCTGGAGCCTTTTAAATAGCAATCAGCCCCAGCATTTT,CAWSLLNSNQPQHF
-,TRBJ2-7,few,TRBV7-8,TGTGCCAGCAGCTTAACACTAGTCTCCTACGAGCAGTACTTC,CASSLTLVSYEQYF
TRBD2,TRBJ2-1,-,TRBV4-1,TGCGCCAGCAGCCAAGTCACGGGACTAGCGGGATACAATGAGCAGTTCTTC,CASSQVTGLAGYNEQFF
-,TRBJ2-1,-,TRBV18,TGTGCCAGCTCCCCCCTCCGCAATGAGCAGTTCTTC,CASSPLRNEQFF
-,TRBJ2-6,-,TRBV19,TGTGCCAGTAGTTCGCCAGGCGACTCTGGGGCCAACGTCCTGACTTTC,CASSSPGDSGANVLTF
-,TRBJ2-7,few,TRBV4-1,TGCGCCAGCAGCCAAGCGCCAGGGGCCTTTACCTACGAGCAGTACTTC,CASSQAPGAFTYEQYF
TRBD1,TRBJ1-3,-,TRBV13,TGTGCCAGCAGCTCCTGGGGCTCCGGGACAGGGTCGCGAAACACCATATATTTT,CASSSWGSGTGSRNTIYF
TRBD2,TRBJ2-5,-,TRBV11-2,TGTGCCAGCCGTAGACTAGCGGGACAAGAGACCCAGTACTTC,CASRRLAGQETQYF
TRBD1,TRBJ1-2,-,TRBV10-3,TGTGCCATCAGTGAGTCGTTTGGGACAGGGGGATCCTATGGCTACACCTTC,CAISESFGTGGSYGYTF
TRBD1,TRBJ1-1,-,TRBV29-1,TGCAGCGTCGGCGGGACAGGGATGGCTGAAGCTTTCTTT,CSVGGTGMAEAFF
-,TRBJ1-3,-,TRBV14,TGTGCCAGCAGTCTTGGACAGCTCTCTGGAAACACCATATATTTT,CASSLGQLSGNTIYF
-,TRBJ1-2,-,TRBV5-1,TGCGCCAGCAGCCCCCACGTCAGGGGCTCAGACTATGGCTACACCTTC,CASSPHVRGSDYGYTF
TRBD1,TRBJ2-7,-,TRBV4-2,TGTGCCAGCAGCCAAGATCCGACAGGGGGCTATTACGAGCAGTACTTC,CASSQDPTGGYYEQYF
-,TRBJ1-1,-,TRBV10-3,TGTGCCATCCAAACCCCCGGGACACCGGACACTGAAGCTTTCTTT,CAIQTPGTPDTEAFF
TRBD1,TRBJ2-7,-,TRBV27,TGTGCCAGCAGTCCGGGGGGGGGACAGGGGTATCGGTACGAGCAGTACTTC,CASSPGGGQGYRYEQYF
-,TRBJ2-1,-,TRBV7-9,TGTGCCAGCGACCGGTTAGCGTCATACAATGAGCAGTTCTTC,CASDRLASYNEQFF
-,TRBJ1-6,-,TRBV11-2,TGTGCCAGCAGCTTAGGGGGCGAAGGTAATTCACCCCTCCACTTT,CASSLGGEGNSPLHF
TRBD2,TRBJ2-7,-,TRBV6-1,TGTGCCAGCAGTGACGGGACTAGCGGGAGATCGGGCTACGAGCAGTACTTC,CASSDGTSGRSGYEQYF
TRBD2,TRBJ2-5,-,TRBV29-1,TGCAGCGTTGAAGATCCCCTAGCGGGGCCGGAGACCCAGTACTTC,CSVEDPLAGPETQYF
TRBD2,TRBJ2-1,-,TRBV7-9,TGTGCCAGCAGCTTCCCTAGCGGGAGAGGGTACAATGAGCAGTTCTTC,CASSFPSGRGYNEQFF
TRBD1,TRBJ1-2,-,TRBV6-1,TGTGCCAGCAGCGAAGGGGACAGGGAAACGGCTGGCTACACCTTC,CASSEGDRETAGYTF
TRBD1,TRBJ1-4,-,TRBV5-1,TGCGCCAGCAGCTTGGAGGGGGCTATGAGTGAAAAACTGTTTTTT,CASSLEGAMSEKLFF
-,TRBJ1-4,-,TRBV9,TGTGCCAGCAGTATTGGGGCAGGGGCCGGAACTAATGAAAAACTGTTTTTT,CASSIGAGAGTNEKLFF
-,TRBJ2-5,-,TRBV7-9,TGTGCCAGCAGCATTCAGGGGTGGGGAGAGACCCAGTACTTC,CASSIQGWGETQYF
TRBD2,TRBJ2-4,few,TRBV27,TGTGCCAGCAGTTTCAAAGCGGGAGATAACATTCAGTACTTC,CASSFKAGDNIQYF
-,TRBJ2-7,-,TRBV6-5,TGTGCCAGCAGTTACTCGAGACAGTCCTACGAGCAGTACTTC,CASSYSRQSYEQYF
TRBD2,TRBJ2-7,once,TRBV29-1,TGCAGCGTCGGACTAGCGGGAGGTCGAGAGCAGTACTTC,CSVGLAGGREQYF
-,TRBJ1-2,-,TRBV2,TGTGCCAGCAGTGAATCCTGGGAGACTAACTATGGCTACACCTTC,CASSESWETNYGYTF
-,TRBJ1-2,-,TRBV6-5,TGTGCCAGCAGTGCCAGGGAGGGGTATGGCTACACCTTC,CASSAREGYGYTF
-,TRBJ2-5,-,TRBV5-1,TGCGCCAGCAGCGGCGGGACGTCGGGCGAGACCCAGTACTTC,CASSGGTSGETQYF
TRBD1,TRBJ2-7,-,TRBV5-1,TGCGCCAGCAGCCCAATCGGGACAGGGGCCCCTGGGACCTACGAGCAGTACTTC,CASSPIGTGAPGTYEQYF
-,TRBJ2-1,-,TRBV10-3,TGTGCCACCGCAACTACTAGTAAGGAGGGCAATGAGCAGTTCTTC,CATATTSKEGNEQFF
TRBD2,TRBJ2-5,once,TRBV10-3,TGTGCCATCAGTGAGGGGAGCGGGAGGGGGCAAGAGACCCAGTACTTC,CAISEGSGRGQETQYF
-,TRBJ2-7,-,TRBV18,TGTGCCAGCTCACCACCGGACAGTCGGGAGCAGTACTTC,CASSPPDSREQYF
TRBD2,TRBJ2-7,-,TRBV10-2,TGCGCCACGACTAGCGGGATCGCCTACGAGCAGTACTTC,CATTSGIAYEQYF
TRBD2,TRBJ2-4,-,TRBV4-2,TGTGCCAGCAGCCTAGCACGGGCGGGAGGTACCAAAAACATTCAGTACTTC,CASSLARAGGTKNIQYF
TRBD2,TRBJ2-1,-,TRBV6-1,TGTGCCAGCGAAACTAGCGGGAGCCGCAATGAGCAGTTCTTC,CASETSGSRNEQFF
-,TRBJ1-4,-,TRBV5-5,TGTGCCAGCAGCTTGCGTGAAAAACTGTTTTTT,CASSLREKLFF
TRBD1,TRBJ1-1,-,TRBV7-6,TGTGCCAGCAGCACTCGACAGGGGGCTGGCACTGAAGCTTTCTTT,CASSTRQGAGTEAFF